The rows below give T cell receptor beta chains drawn from one sample of a study of blood T cell repertoires in COVID-19. Clones were read by immunoSEQ multiplex PCR, and TCRdb kept only the in-frame ones, dropping some. The sample has 120,000 to 150,000 clones; 70% to 85% are singletons. Sequenced: peripheral blood. The receptors come from an elderly woman in a cohort sampled during active or convalescent COVID-19. The CDR3 runs from the conserved cysteine through the conserved F or W. D genes are given only for firm matches. Part of the rows lack a size; the others show once, few, many or a class for expanded clones.

V: TRBV5-1; J: TRBJ2-2; size: -; D: -; CDR3: CASSLEGLTGELFF; DNA: TGCGCCAGCAGCTTGGAGGGGCTAACCGGGGAGCTGTTTTTT
V: TRBV5-4; J: TRBJ2-2; size: -; D: -; CDR3: CASSSRYRDTGELFF; DNA: TGTGCCAGCAGCTCCAGATACAGGGACACCGGGGAGCTGTTTTTT
V: TRBV3-1/TRBV3-2; J: TRBJ1-1; size: -; D: TRBD1; CDR3: CASSQGWAGGTEAFF; DNA: TGTGCCAGCAGCCAAGGATGGGCAGGGGGCACTGAAGCTTTCTTT
V: TRBV13; J: TRBJ1-6; size: -; D: -; CDR3: CASSLASGFAYNSPLHF; DNA: TGTGCCAGCAGCTTAGCCAGCGGGTTCGCCTATAATTCACCCCTCCACTTT
V: TRBV11-2; J: TRBJ1-2; size: -; D: -; CDR3: CASSLEGPVFGYGYTF; DNA: TGTGCCAGCAGCTTAGAGGGGCCAGTCTTTGGCTATGGCTACACCTTC
V: TRBV4-3; J: TRBJ1-2; size: -; D: TRBD1; CDR3: CASSQDRGQGYTF; DNA: TGCGCCAGCAGCCAAGACAGGGGGCAAGGCTACACCTTC
V: TRBV28; J: TRBJ1-1; size: -; D: TRBD1; CDR3: CASVPTGRFTEAFF; DNA: TGTGCCAGCGTACCGACAGGGCGTTTTACTGAAGCTTTCTTT
V: TRBV19; J: TRBJ1-1; size: -; D: -; CDR3: CASSLSRSHTEAFF; DNA: TGTGCCAGTAGCTTGAGTCGGTCGCACACTGAAGCTTTCTTT
V: TRBV7-9; J: TRBJ1-5; size: -; D: -; CDR3: CASSSTGGGVGNQPQHF; DNA: TGTGCCAGCAGCTCGACCGGTGGAGGGGTAGGCAATCAGCCCCAGCATTTT
V: TRBV6-1; J: TRBJ1-1; size: -; D: TRBD1; CDR3: CASSEGWGRGFTEAFF; DNA: TGTGCCAGCAGTGAAGGGTGGGGCAGGGGGTTTACTGAAGCTTTCTTT
V: TRBV6-6; J: TRBJ2-1; size: -; D: -; CDR3: CASSPPSYNEQFF; DNA: TGTGCCAGCAGCCCGCCCAGTTACAATGAGCAGTTCTTC
V: TRBV7-9; J: TRBJ1-1; size: -; D: TRBD1; CDR3: CASSPAGTGGTEAFF; DNA: TGTGCCAGCAGCCCCGCCGGGACAGGGGGGACTGAAGCTTTCTTT
V: TRBV5-1; J: TRBJ1-1; size: -; D: TRBD1; CDR3: CASATGGNTEAFF; DNA: TGCGCCAGTGCGACAGGGGGAAACACTGAAGCTTTCTTT
V: TRBV6-6; J: TRBJ1-2; size: -; D: TRBD1; CDR3: CASRQAGTEHYGYTF; DNA: TGTGCCAGCCGCCAAGCCGGGACAGAGCACTATGGCTACACCTTC
V: TRBV2; J: TRBJ2-3; size: few; D: -; CDR3: CASRREDTQYF; DNA: TGTGCCAGCAGGAGGGAGGATACGCAGTATTTT
V: TRBV7-6; J: TRBJ1-1; size: few; D: -; CDR3: CASSFMGGVVTEAFF; DNA: TGTGCCAGCAGCTTCATGGGGGGGGTGGTCACTGAAGCTTTCTTT
V: TRBV19; J: TRBJ2-1; size: few; D: -; CDR3: CASNRRLFSYNEQFF; DNA: TGTGCCAGTAACCGGAGACTGTTCTCCTACAATGAGCAGTTCTTC
V: TRBV19; J: TRBJ1-3; size: -; D: TRBD1; CDR3: CASSGMDRGSGNTIYF; DNA: TGTGCCAGTAGTGGAATGGACAGGGGCTCTGGAAACACCATATATTTT
V: TRBV7-9; J: TRBJ1-2; size: -; D: -; CDR3: CASSHGQDYGYTF; DNA: TGTGCCAGCAGTCATGGGCAGGACTATGGCTACACCTTC
V: TRBV7-8; J: TRBJ2-5; size: -; D: TRBD2; CDR3: CASSLYSSGGGETQYF; DNA: TGTGCCAGCAGCTTATATTCCAGCGGGGGCGGGGAGACCCAGTACTTC
V: TRBV7-9; J: TRBJ2-5; size: few; D: -; CDR3: CASSAAMVAVQETQYF; DNA: TGTGCCAGCAGCGCGGCAATGGTAGCGGTGCAAGAGACCCAGTACTTC
V: TRBV30; J: TRBJ2-3; size: -; D: TRBD2; CDR3: CAWGAGGAPGDTQYF; DNA: TGTGCCTGGGGAGCGGGGGGAGCCCCTGGGGATACGCAGTATTTT
V: TRBV10-3; J: TRBJ2-2; size: -; D: -; CDR3: CAISELRAGGNGELFF; DNA: TGTGCCATCAGTGAGCTGAGGGCAGGGGGGAACGGGGAGCTGTTTTTT
V: TRBV19; J: TRBJ1-1; size: -; D: -; CDR3: CASSPFGRTANTEAFF; DNA: TGTGCCAGTAGTCCGTTCGGTAGGACAGCGAACACTGAAGCTTTCTTT
V: TRBV11-2; J: TRBJ2-5; size: -; D: -; CDR3: CASSSDRYQETQYF; DNA: TGTGCCAGCAGCTCTGACAGGTACCAAGAGACCCAGTACTTC
V: TRBV3-1/TRBV3-2; J: TRBJ2-3; size: -; D: TRBD2; CDR3: CASQLGGAGTDTQYF; DNA: TGTGCCAGCCAACTCGGGGGGGCCGGCACAGATACGCAGTATTTT
V: TRBV10-3; J: TRBJ2-3; size: few; D: TRBD2; CDR3: CAIGTSGAGDTQYF; DNA: TGTGCCATTGGGACTAGCGGGGCAGGGGATACGCAGTATTTT
V: TRBV21-1; J: TRBJ1-1; size: -; D: -; CDR3: CASSKDREAFF; DNA: TGTGCCAGCAGCAAAGACAGGGAAGCTTTCTTT
V: TRBV7-2; J: TRBJ1-5; size: once; D: TRBD1; CDR3: CASSAHGTGANQPQHF; DNA: TGTGCCAGCAGCGCGCACGGGACAGGGGCAAATCAGCCCCAGCATTTT